A single sample is the source of the 6 T cell receptor beta chains below, sequenced in a study of PD-1 blockade in classical Hodgkin lymphoma. Time point specified: cycle 4 day 1 (C4D1), after 5 to 7 weeks of nivolumab. Brentuximab vedotin exposure varied, and every patient relapsed after autologous stem cell transplantation. The assay was immunoSEQ multiplex PCR, and TCRdb's table has in-frame clones only and misses some. The sample records roughly 36,000 clones, 77% being singletons. Here the sequenced sample was peripheral blood mononuclear cells (PBMCs), taken before the fourth cycle of nivolumab. The receptor source for this set is a human donor with classical Hodgkin lymphoma.

This clone was detected a few times. The chain joins TRBV5-4 to TRBJ2-5; D call uncertain. Germline V gene data show CDR1 as SGHNT and CDR2 as YYREEE (reference sequence). The CDR3 loop spans 13 amino acids. V dropped 3 bases and J dropped 4 bases, with 10 bases sitting between them. CDR3 DNA: TGTGCCAGCAGCTCCAAACCTCGAGAGACCCAGTACTTC. This gives the protein CASSSKPRETQYF.

The chain is built from TRBV9 and TRBJ1-2; no reliable D call. The V gene's germline CDR1 is SGDLS and CDR2 YYNGEE. This CDR3 region has 15 residues. Between the trimmed V and J ends, which lost 0 bases and 1 base, there was a span of 10 bases. The CDR3 DNA follows: TGTGCCAGCAGCGTAGGAGCAGACCTTAACTATGGCTACACCTTC. Its protein product is CASSVGADLNYGYTF. Full variable domain (outside the CDR3, taken from reference TRBV9 and TRBJ1-2): DSGVTQTPKHLITATGQRVTLRCSPRSGDLSVYWYQQSLDQGLQFLIQYYNGEERAKGNILERFSAQQFPDLHSELNLSSLELGDSALYFCASSVGADLNYGYTFGSGTRLTVV.

This clone was observed a few times. The J gene is TRBJ2-7, the V gene TRBV9; 7 bases are shared with TRBD2. V lost 3 bases, J lost 6 bases, and 15 bases stayed unmatched. The CDR3 loop spans 16 amino acids. In germline, CDR1 is SGDLS, CDR2 YYNGEE. The CDR3 DNA reads as TGTGCCAGCAGCGCCGTATCGGGGGGTGTAAAGAGCGAGCAGTACTTC. Its translation: CASSAVSGGVKSEQYF.

The chain uses TRBV6-5 and TRBJ2-2; D ambiguous. V was shortened by 6 bases and J by 5 bases, with 13 bases between the two germline ends. Germline loops: CDR1 MNHEY, CDR2 SVGAGI. This CDR3 region has 14 residues. DNA for the CDR3: TGTGCCAGCAGCCTCGATAGAGCGACCGGGGAGCTGTTTTTT. Translated: CASSLDRATGELFF.

The chain employs TRBV18 and TRBJ2-5, with 7 bases matching TRBD1. Near its end, the DNA agrees better with TRBJ2-7, so the J call may be wrong. This CDR3 spans 11 amino acids. Per the germline V gene, CDR1 is KGHSH and CDR2 is LQKENI. In DNA, the CDR3 is TGTGCCAGCCGACAGGGTTACGAGCAGTACTTC. Its translation: CASRQGYEQYF.

The chain combines TRBV7-2 with TRBJ2-7; 7 nucleotides align to TRBD1. Germline V gene lookup returns CDR1 SGHTA and CDR2 FQGNSA. The J segment lost 3 bases and the V segment lost 1 base, leaving 6 bases of the junction unmatched. The CDR3 covers 15 residues. The CDR3 region is CASSLDKGAFYEQYF. CDR3 in DNA: TGTGCCAGCAGCTTAGACAAGGGGGCTTTCTACGAGCAGTACTTC. The variable domain in full, completed from reference TRBV7-2 and TRBJ2-7, reads GAGVSQSPSNKVTEKGKDVELRCDPISGHTALYWYRQSLGQGLEFLIYFQGNSAPDKSGLPSDRFSAERTGGSVSTLTIQRTQQEDSAVYLCASSLDKGAFYEQYFGPGTRLTVT.